This passage covers 2 T cell receptor beta chains from one sample sequenced in a study of blood T cell repertoires in COVID-19. Clones were sequenced by immunoSEQ multiplex PCR, and TCRdb holds only the in-frame ones, with some missing. This table has roughly 70,000 clones, roughly 80% appearing once. The sequenced sample consisted of peripheral blood. These receptors were taken from a man in his 70s who had recovered from COVID-19.

V usage is TRBV6-2 or TRBV6-3 and J usage is TRBJ1-1, with 7 bases fitting TRBD1. Germline V gives CDR1 MNHEY, CDR2 SVGEGT. The CDR3 is 16 residues long. V shed 3 bases, J shed 1 base, and the junction held 8 bases outside the gene matches. The chain's CDR3 is CASSYWPQGQNTEAFF. The CDR3 DNA is TGTGCCAGCAGTTATTGGCCACAGGGGCAGAACACTGAAGCTTTCTTT.

V gene TRBV7-9 combines with J gene TRBJ2-1, with TRBD2 matching 11 bases. The CDR3 has 15 residues. Germline CDR1 and CDR2: SEHNR and FQNEAQ (reference sequence). Trimming at V came to 0 bases and at J to 8 bases, leaving 3 bases not matched to a gene. The DNA of the CDR3 is TGTGCCAGCAGCTTAGCACTAGCGGGAGATGATGAGCAGTTCTTC. This gives the protein CASSLALAGDDEQFF.